Presented here are 17 T cell receptor beta chains from one specimen sequenced in a study of blood T cell repertoires in COVID-19. Profiling relied on immunoSEQ multiplex PCR, and the TCRdb table lists in-frame clones only, not all of them. The sample has fewer than 300,000 clones; 88% are singletons. Sequencing input: peripheral blood. The receptors derive from a middle-aged woman who had recovered from COVID-19.

The V call is TRBV5-5, the J call TRBJ1-6; D remains ambiguous. V was pared by 4 bases and J by 5 bases, with 4 bases between. The germline V gene has CDR1 SGHKS and CDR2 YYEKEE (reference sequence). The CDR3 is 12 amino acids. CDR3 in amino acids: CASSQNNSPLHF. The CDR3 bases are TGTGCCAGCAGCCAAAATAATTCACCCCTCCACTTT. Using reference TRBV5-5 and TRBJ1-6 for the parts outside the CDR3, the full variable domain is DAGVTQSPTHLIKTRGQQVTLRCSPISGHKSVSWYQQVLGQGPQFIFQYYEKEERGRGNFPDRFSARQFPNYSSELNVNALLLGDSALYLCASSQNNSPLHFGNGTRLTVT.

The chain carries TRBV15 and TRBJ1-2; D remains ambiguous. This CDR3 has 13 amino acids. Trimming cost V 1 base and J 3 bases, with 6 bases left between them. CDR1 is LNHNV, CDR2 YYDKDF, per germline (reference sequence). Here the CDR3 DNA reads TGTGCCACCAGCAGAGTTACAGACTATGGCTACACCTTC. Protein product: CATSRVTDYGYTF.

This sequence joins TRBV12-3 or TRBV12-4 and TRBJ2-1; D gene unclear. Trimming cost V 3 bases and J 6 bases, with 9 bases left between them. This CDR3 contains 13 residues. CDR3 bases: TGTGCCAGCAGTTTTAGTTCCACCAATGAGCAGTTCTTC. As protein: CASSFSSTNEQFF.

A single count supports this clone. The chain couples TRBV19 to TRBJ2-7; perhaps TRBD1 as D (5 bases). The CDR3 is made up of 16 amino acids. Trimming stripped 9 bases from V and 0 bases from J, with 21 bases between. Looked up from germline, CDR1 is LNHDA and CDR2 is SQIVND (reference sequence). The CDR3 DNA is TGTGCCAGAAGGGTGGGGCGGAGCAGGAGCTCCTACGAGCAGTACTTC. It codes for CARRVGRSRSSYEQYF. The full variable domain, with the rest looked up from reference TRBV19 and TRBJ2-7, is DGGITQSPKYLFRKEGQNVTLSCEQNLNHDAMYWYRQDPGQGLRLIYYSQIVNDFQKGDIAEGYSVSREKKESFPLTVTSAQKNPTAFYLCARRVGRSRSSYEQYFGPGTRLTVT.

This clone was counted a single time. The V and J genes are TRBV6-2 or TRBV6-3 and TRBJ2-7; 14 bases are a match to TRBD2. From germline, CDR1 is MNHEY and CDR2 SVGEGT. The CDR3 is 15 residues long. Trimming at V came to 2 bases and at J to 4 bases, leaving 1 base not matched to a gene. For the CDR3, the DNA is TGTGCCAGCAGTTACCGGACTAGCGGGGGGTACGAGCAGTACTTC. It encodes CASSYRTSGGYEQYF.

The genes are TRBV12-3 or TRBV12-4 and TRBJ1-4; a possible D gene is TRBD1 (5 bases). The CDR3 has 12 amino acids. With 7 bases removed from V and 5 bases from J, the gap between germline ends came to 8 bases. CDR3 sequence (DNA): TGTGCCAGCATCAAGGGGAATGAAAAACTGTTTTTT. It yields the protein CASIKGNEKLFF.

The V gene is TRBV24-1, the J gene TRBJ1-1; TRBD1 is a possible D gene (5 bases). Trimming cost V 6 bases and J 2 bases, with 9 bases left between them. CDR1 and CDR2 from the germline V gene are KGHDR and SFDVKD. The CDR3 covers 13 residues. This chain's CDR3 is CATSKQGNTEAFF. CDR3 bases: TGTGCCACCAGTAAGCAGGGTAACACTGAAGCTTTCTTT.

The rearrangement uses TRBV5-4 and TRBJ1-5, with 7 bases lining up with TRBD1. The CDR3 consists of 14 residues. Germline-derived CDR1 and CDR2 are SGHNT and YYREEE (reference sequence). V was clipped by 4 bases and J by 7 bases; unmatched bases: 8. The CDR3 bases are TGTGCCAGCAGCCCCGGACAGGCGGGGCAGCCCCAGCATTTT. This translates into CASSPGQAGQPQHF.

The chain links TRBV13 to TRBJ1-2, with D perhaps matching TRBD1 (6 bases). Germline V gene lookup returns CDR1 PRHDT and CDR2 FYEKMQ (reference sequence). V was clipped by 0 bases and J by 7 bases, with 12 bases between them. CDR3 length: 14 amino acids. The CDR3 nucleotides are TGTGCCAGCAGCTTAGGCCCAGGGGTACCTGGCTACACCTTC. It yields the protein CASSLGPGVPGYTF.

The J gene is TRBJ1-4, the V gene TRBV5-5; no firm D call. There are 16 residues in the CDR3. The germline CDR1 and CDR2 sequences are SGHKS and YYEKEE (reference sequence). Trimming took off 4 bases at V and 4 bases at J, with 17 bases between the two ends. CDR3 sequence reads: CASSREGFVNNEKLFF. The CDR3 DNA reads TGTGCCAGCAGCCGCGAGGGTTTCGTAAATAATGAAAAACTGTTTTTT.

The rearrangement links TRBV12-3 or TRBV12-4 to TRBJ1-2, with D possibly matching TRBD1 (6 bases). Trimming shortened V by 1 base and J by 8 bases, and 11 bases separated the two germline ends. There are 13 residues in the CDR3. The CDR3 region has the DNA TGTGCCAGCAGTTTAGGGGAGGGGGGCGGCTACACCTTC. It is translated as CASSLGEGGGYTF.

The rearrangement joins TRBV21-1 to TRBJ2-7; the tabulated D call, TRBD1, remains unverified against the DNA. TRBV21-1 constitutes a pseudogene. The CDR3 has 16 residues. CDR3 in DNA: TGTGCCAGCAGCAAAGCCCTGCTTGGGGCCGCCTACGAGCAGTACGTC. Amino acid sequence: CASSKALLGAAYEQYV.

The chain joins TRBV7-2 to TRBJ1-1; no firm D call. The CDR3 runs to 13 residues. Germline-derived CDR1 and CDR2 are SGHTA and FQGNSA. V lost 3 bases, J lost 4 bases, and 9 bases lay in between. CDR3 residues: CASSFRVGTEAFF. CDR3 bases: TGTGCCAGCAGCTTCCGGGTGGGCACTGAAGCTTTCTTT.

V is TRBV7-2 and J is TRBJ2-1; 9 nucleotides agree with TRBD2. This CDR3 has 16 amino acids. Germline V gene sequence: CDR1 SGHTA, CDR2 FQGNSA. V shed 5 bases and J 8 bases; nucleotides not matched to a gene: 13. The CDR3 DNA reads as TGTGCCAGCAGCGCCCCACTAGCGGGCGTACCGTATGAGCAGTTCTTC. Translated: CASSAPLAGVPYEQFF.

The chain recombines TRBV7-2 with TRBJ1-5; weak D call: TRBD1 (6 bases). The ends were cut back, 0 bases at V and 3 bases at J, with 6 bases in the middle. The CDR3 has 14 amino acids. Germline CDR1 is SGHTA and CDR2 is FQGNSA. The CDR3 is CASSLAGANQPQHF. The CDR3 nucleotides are TGTGCCAGCAGCTTAGCGGGGGCCAATCAGCCCCAGCATTTT.

The chain recombines TRBV6-2 or TRBV6-3 with TRBJ2-3; TRBD1 aligns across 7 bases. V was pared by 2 bases and J by 6 bases, with 14 bases of the junction left unmatched. The germline V gene has CDR1 MNHEY and CDR2 SVGEGT. The CDR3 consists of 17 residues. DNA for the CDR3: TGTGCCAGCAGTTACGCAGACAGGGTTCCCCCAGCGGATACGCAGTATTTT. It encodes CASSYADRVPPADTQYF.

The chain links TRBV6-5 to TRBJ2-7; no reliable D call. V lost 8 bases and J 3 bases, leaving 14 bases between the germline ends. The CDR3 spans 13 residues. Per the germline V gene, CDR1 is MNHEY and CDR2 is SVGAGI. The CDR3 region has the DNA TGTGCCAGCCCCCTCGCGAGGCACTACGAGCAGTACGTC. Its protein product is CASPLARHYEQYV.